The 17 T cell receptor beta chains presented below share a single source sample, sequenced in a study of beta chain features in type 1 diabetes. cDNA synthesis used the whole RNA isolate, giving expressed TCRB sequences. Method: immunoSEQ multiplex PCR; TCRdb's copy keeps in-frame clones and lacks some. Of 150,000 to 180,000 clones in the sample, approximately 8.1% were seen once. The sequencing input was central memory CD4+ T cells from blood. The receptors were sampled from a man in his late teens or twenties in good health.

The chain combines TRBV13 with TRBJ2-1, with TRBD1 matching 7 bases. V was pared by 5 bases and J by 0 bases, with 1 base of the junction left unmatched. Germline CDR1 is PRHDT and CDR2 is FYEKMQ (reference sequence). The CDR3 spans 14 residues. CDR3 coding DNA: TGTGCCAGCAGCCACAGGGGCTCCTACAATGAGCAGTTCTTC. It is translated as CASSHRGSYNEQFF.

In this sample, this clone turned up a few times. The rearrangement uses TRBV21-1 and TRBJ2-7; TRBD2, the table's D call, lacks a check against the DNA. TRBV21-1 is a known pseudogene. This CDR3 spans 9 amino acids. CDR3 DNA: TGTGCCAGCACGGGATGGCAGTACTTC. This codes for CASTGWQYF.

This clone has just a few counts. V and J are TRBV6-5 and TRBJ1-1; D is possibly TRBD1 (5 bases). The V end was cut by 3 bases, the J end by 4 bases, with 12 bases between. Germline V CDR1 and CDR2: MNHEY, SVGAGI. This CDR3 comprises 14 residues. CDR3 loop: CASSYGGVGTEAFF. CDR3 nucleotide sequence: TGTGCCAGCAGTTATGGGGGGGTGGGCACTGAAGCTTTCTTT.

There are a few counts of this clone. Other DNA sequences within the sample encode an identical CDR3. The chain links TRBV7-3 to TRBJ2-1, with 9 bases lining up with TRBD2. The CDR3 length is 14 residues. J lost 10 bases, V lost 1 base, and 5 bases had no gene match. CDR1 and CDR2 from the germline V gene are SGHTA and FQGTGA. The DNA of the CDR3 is TGTGCCAGCAGCTTAATTGGGCTAGCGGGGGAGCAGTTCTTC. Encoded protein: CASSLIGLAGEQFF.

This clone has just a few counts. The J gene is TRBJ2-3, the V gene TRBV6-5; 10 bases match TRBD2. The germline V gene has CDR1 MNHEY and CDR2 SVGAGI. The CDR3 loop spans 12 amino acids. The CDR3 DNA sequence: TGTGCTTCCAAGACTAGCGGGGATACGCAGTATTTT. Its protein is CASKTSGDTQYF.

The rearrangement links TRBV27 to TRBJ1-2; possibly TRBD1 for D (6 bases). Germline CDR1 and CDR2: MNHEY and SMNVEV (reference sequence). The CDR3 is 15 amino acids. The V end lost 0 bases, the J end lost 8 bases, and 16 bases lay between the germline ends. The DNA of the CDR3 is TGTGCCAGCAGTTTATCATGGGGGCGCGGGCTGGGCTACACCTTC. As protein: CASSLSWGRGLGYTF.

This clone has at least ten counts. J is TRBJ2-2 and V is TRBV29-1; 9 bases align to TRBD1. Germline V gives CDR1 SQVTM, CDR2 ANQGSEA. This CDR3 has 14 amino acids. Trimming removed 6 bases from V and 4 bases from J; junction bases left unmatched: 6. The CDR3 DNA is TGCAGCGTGGGGACAGGGTCGACCACCGGGGAGCTGTTTTTT. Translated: CSVGTGSTTGELFF.

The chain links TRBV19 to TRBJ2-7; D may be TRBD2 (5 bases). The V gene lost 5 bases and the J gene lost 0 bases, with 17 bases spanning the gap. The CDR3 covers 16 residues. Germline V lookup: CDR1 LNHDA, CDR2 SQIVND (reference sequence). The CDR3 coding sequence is TGTGCCAGTAGTTTCTTCGGCAAGACTAACTCCTACGAGCAGTACTTC. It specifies CASSFFGKTNSYEQYF.

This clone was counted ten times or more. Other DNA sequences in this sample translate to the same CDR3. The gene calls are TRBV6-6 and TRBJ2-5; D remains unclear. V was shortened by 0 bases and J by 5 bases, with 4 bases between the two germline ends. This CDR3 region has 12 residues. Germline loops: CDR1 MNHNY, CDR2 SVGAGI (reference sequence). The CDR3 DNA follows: TGTGCCAGCAGTTACTCCAGGGAGACCCAGTACTTC. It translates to CASSYSRETQYF.

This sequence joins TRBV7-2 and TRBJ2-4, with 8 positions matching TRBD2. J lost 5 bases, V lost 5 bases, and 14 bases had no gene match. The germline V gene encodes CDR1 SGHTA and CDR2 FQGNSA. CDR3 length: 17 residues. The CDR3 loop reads CASSPSARAGGQNIQYF. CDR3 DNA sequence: TGTGCCAGCAGCCCTTCTGCGAGGGCGGGGGGCCAAAACATTCAGTACTTC.

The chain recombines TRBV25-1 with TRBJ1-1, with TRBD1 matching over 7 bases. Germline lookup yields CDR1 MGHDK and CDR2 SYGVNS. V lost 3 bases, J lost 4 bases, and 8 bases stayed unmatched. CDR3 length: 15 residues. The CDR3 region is CASSDRTGDPTEAFF. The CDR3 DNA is TGTGCCAGCAGTGATCGAACAGGGGATCCCACTGAAGCTTTCTTT.

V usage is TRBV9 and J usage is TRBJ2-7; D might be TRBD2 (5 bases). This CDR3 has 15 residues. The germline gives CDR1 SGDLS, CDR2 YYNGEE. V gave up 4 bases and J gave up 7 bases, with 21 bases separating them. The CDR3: CASSLRDYRLGEQYF. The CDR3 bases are TGTGCCAGCAGCCTCCGGGATTACCGGTTGGGGGAGCAGTACTTC.

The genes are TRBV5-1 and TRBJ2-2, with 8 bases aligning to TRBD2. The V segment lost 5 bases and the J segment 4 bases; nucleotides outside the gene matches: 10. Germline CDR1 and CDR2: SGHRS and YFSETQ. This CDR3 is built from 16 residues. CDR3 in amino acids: CASRRSGGPGTGELFF. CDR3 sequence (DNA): TGCGCCAGCAGGAGGTCGGGGGGGCCCGGCACCGGGGAGCTGTTTTTT.

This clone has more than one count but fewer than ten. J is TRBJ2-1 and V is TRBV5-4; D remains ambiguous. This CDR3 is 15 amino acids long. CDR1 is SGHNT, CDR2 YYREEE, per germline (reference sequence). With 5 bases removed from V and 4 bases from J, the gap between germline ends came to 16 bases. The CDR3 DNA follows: TGTGCCAGCAGTCTCGAGCCTTCCAATTACAATGAGCAGTTCTTC. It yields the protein CASSLEPSNYNEQFF.

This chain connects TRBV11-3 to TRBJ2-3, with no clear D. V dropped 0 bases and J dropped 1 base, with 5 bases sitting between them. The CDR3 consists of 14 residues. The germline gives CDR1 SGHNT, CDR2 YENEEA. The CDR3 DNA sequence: TGTGCCAGCAGCTTAGATCATGGCACAGATACGCAGTATTTT. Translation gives CASSLDHGTDTQYF.

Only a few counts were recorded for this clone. The CDR3 protein is CASSLAKQGGGYTF. In DNA form, the CDR3 reads TGTGCCAGCAGCTTAGCGAAACAGGGCGGTGGCTACACCTTC. The rearrangement uses TRBV7-9 and TRBJ1-2, with D tentatively TRBD1 (6 bases). CDR3 size: 14 residues. Germline V CDR1 and CDR2: SEHNR, FQNEAQ (reference sequence). V was cut by 0 bases and J by 7 bases, with 12 bases left in between. Full variable domain (outside the CDR3, taken from reference TRBV7-9 and TRBJ1-2): DTGVSQNPRHKITKRGQNVTFRCDPISEHNRLYWYRQTLGQGPEFLTYFQNEAQLEKSRLLSDRFSAERPKGSFSTLEIQRTEQGDSAMYLCASSLAKQGGGYTFGSGTRLTVV.

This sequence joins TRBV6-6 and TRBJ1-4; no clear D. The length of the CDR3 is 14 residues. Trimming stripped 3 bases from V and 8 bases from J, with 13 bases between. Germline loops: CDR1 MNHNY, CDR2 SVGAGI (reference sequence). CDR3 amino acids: CASSYNVGGEKLFF. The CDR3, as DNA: TGTGCCAGCAGTTATAACGTTGGAGGGGAAAAACTGTTTTTT.